One sample yielded the 5 T cell receptor beta chains listed below, sequenced in a study of identical twins. TCRdb re-called the 5' RACE reads through MiXCR, storing one row per CDR3 protein. This table holds approximately 1.8 million distinct CDR3 sequences, around 33% found once. Sequenced: cord blood. These receptor sequences come from a newborn girl in good health.

This clonotype has a handful of counts. J is TRBJ2-5 and V is TRBV7-9; 7 positions match TRBD1. Germline-derived CDR1 and CDR2 are SEHNR and FQNEAQ (reference sequence). After removal of 2 bases from V and 5 bases from J, the junction contained 14 bases not matched to a gene. This CDR3 has 17 residues. CDR3 sequence (DNA): TGTGCCAGCAGCTTAAGGTCCGGGACAGAATATCGGGAGACCCAGTACTTC. Protein sequence: CASSLRSGTEYRETQYF.

The J gene is TRBJ2-1, the V gene TRBV28; 7 positions match TRBD2. J lost 5 bases, V lost 5 bases, and 12 bases had no gene match. The CDR3 has 16 residues. The V gene's germline CDR1 is MDHEN and CDR2 SYDVKM. The CDR3 reads CASSMIRLADNNEQFF. In DNA form, the CDR3 reads TGTGCCAGCAGTATGATCCGGCTAGCGGACAACAATGAGCAGTTCTTC.

This clonotype was seen more than once but under ten times. This chain links TRBV4-1 with TRBJ2-5; D gene uncertain. Deletions cut 0 bases from V and 5 bases from J, with 10 bases between. This CDR3 spans 14 amino acids. Germline V CDR1 and CDR2: MGHRA, YSYEKL. The CDR3 DNA is TGCGCCAGCAGCCAAGATACATGGTGGGAGACCCAGTACTTC. Its translation is CASSQDTWWETQYF.

V is TRBV6-1 and J is TRBJ2-5; D may correspond to TRBD1 or TRBD2 (6 bases each). In germline, CDR1 is MNHNS, CDR2 SASEGT. V was clipped by 1 base and J by 5 bases, with 11 bases between them. The CDR3 sequence is 14 residues long. Here the CDR3 DNA reads TGTGCCAGCAGTGAAGGGGGGGCGAGGGAGACCCAGTACTTC. Protein product: CASSEGGARETQYF.

The chain employs TRBV29-1 and TRBJ1-2; 12 positions match TRBD1. V was clipped by 7 bases and J by 4 bases; unmatched bases: 4. This CDR3 is 13 amino acids long. The germline CDR1 and CDR2 sequences are SQVTM and ANQGSEA. The CDR3 is CSAWDRGPYGYTF. The CDR3 DNA is TGCAGCGCCTGGGACAGGGGGCCCTATGGCTACACCTTC.